These 29 T cell receptor beta chains were sequenced from one sample in a study of T cell changes during pregnancy in multiple sclerosis. Assay used: immunoSEQ multiplex PCR; TCRdb lists only in-frame clones, some missing. The sample lists almost 35,000 clones, approximately 90% occurring once. Source: CD8+ T cells from peripheral blood mononuclear cells, taken in the first trimester of pregnancy. Receptor source: a female donor with multiple sclerosis, enrolled in a pregnancy study.

J is TRBJ1-3 and V is TRBV19; possibly TRBD1 for D (5 bases). Germline CDR1 reads LNHDA; CDR2 reads SQIVND (reference sequence). The CDR3 covers 15 residues. Trimming cost V 6 bases and J 3 bases, with 15 bases left between them. The CDR3 bases are TGTGCCAGTAGGTCCAGGGATTCGGTTGGAAACACCATATATTTT. It translates to CASRSRDSVGNTIYF.

The genes are TRBV7-3 and TRBJ2-7; 8 positions match TRBD1. Trimming cost V 0 bases and J 5 bases; bases outside gene matches: 6. CDR1 SGHTA and CDR2 FQGTGA come from the germline V gene. The CDR3 is made up of 15 amino acids. The CDR3 region is CASSLTWTGINEQYF. DNA of the CDR3: TGTGCCAGCAGCTTAACTTGGACAGGGATAAACGAGCAGTACTTC.

The rearrangement uses TRBV4-1 and TRBJ2-7; no clear D gene. V gave up 1 base and J gave up 2 bases, with 12 bases separating them. CDR1 is MGHRA and CDR2 is YSYEKL in the germline V gene. The CDR3 runs to 15 residues. The DNA of the CDR3 is TGCGCCAGCAGCCAAGCACAGCTATCTACCTACGAGCAGTACTTC. Its translation: CASSQAQLSTYEQYF.

The chain employs TRBV7-6 and TRBJ2-2, with TRBD1 identical over 9 bases. Germline lookup yields CDR1 SGHVS and CDR2 FNYEAQ. The CDR3 is made up of 15 amino acids. J gave up 5 bases and V 5 bases, and 6 bases lay outside the gene matches. CDR3 sequence reads: CASSPRTGVTGELFF. Here the CDR3 DNA reads TGTGCCAGCAGCCCAAGGACAGGGGTGACCGGGGAGCTGTTTTTT.

About this clone: Given a much more abundant clone one base away, this may be a read error. The chain employs TRBV2 and TRBJ2-7; TRBD2 matches at 7 bases. This CDR3 is 12 amino acids long. Germline V CDR1 and CDR2: SNHLY, FYNNEI. As DNA, the CDR3 is TGTGCCAGCTTGGGGGGGAAGTACGGGCAGTACTTC. This gives the protein CASLGGKYGQYF.

The chain recombines TRBV29-1 with TRBJ2-2; 12 bases agree with TRBD2. The V segment lost 6 bases and the J segment 9 bases; nucleotides outside the gene matches: 8. CDR1 and CDR2 from the germline V gene are SQVTM and ANQGSEA. The CDR3 spans 14 residues. CDR3 region: CSVELLAGGRELFF. In DNA form, the CDR3 reads TGCAGCGTGGAGCTACTAGCGGGAGGCCGGGAGCTGTTTTTT.

J is TRBJ2-1 and V is TRBV19; TRBD2 matches at 10 bases. In germline, CDR1 is LNHDA, CDR2 SQIVND (reference sequence). J lost 0 bases, V lost 1 base, and 3 bases had no gene match. The CDR3 covers 17 residues. CDR3 residues: CASSIVSGGDSYNEQFF. Here the CDR3 DNA reads TGTGCCAGTAGTATAGTGAGCGGGGGGGACTCCTACAATGAGCAGTTCTTC.

V gene TRBV4-1 combines with J gene TRBJ2-7; possibly TRBD1 for D (6 bases). CDR1 is MGHRA and CDR2 is YSYEKL in the germline V gene. The CDR3 is 14 residues long. The V end was cut by 3 bases, the J end by 2 bases, with 11 bases between. CDR3: CASSHEGQTYEQYF. DNA for the CDR3: TGCGCCAGCAGCCATGAGGGACAAACCTACGAGCAGTACTTC.

The CDR3 region is CASSYGWSTGELFF. In DNA, the CDR3 is TGTGCCAGCAGTTACGGGTGGAGCACCGGGGAGCTGTTTTTT. The chain carries TRBV6-5 and TRBJ2-2; D is unresolved. Trimming took off 2 bases at V and 4 bases at J, with 8 bases between the two ends. CDR3 length: 14 amino acids. Germline V gene sequence: CDR1 MNHEY, CDR2 SVGAGI.

The chain carries TRBV5-1 and TRBJ1-1, with no clear D. This CDR3 has 13 amino acids. Germline V gene lookup returns CDR1 SGHRS and CDR2 YFSETQ. Between the trimmed V and J ends, which lost 3 bases and 1 base, there was a span of 7 bases. CDR3 DNA sequence: TGCGCCAGCAGCTCCGACTCGAACACTGAAGCTTTCTTT. Residues: CASSSDSNTEAFF.

This clone was seen only a few times. The CDR3 DNA reads TGTGCCAGCAGTTACGGCAGTTCCGAAGCTTTCTTT. It specifies CASSYGSSEAFF. The chain recombines TRBV6-6 with TRBJ1-1; no definite D call. This CDR3 contains 12 residues. Trimming removed 2 bases at V and 8 bases at J, with 9 bases between. CDR1 and CDR2 (germline): MNHNY, SVGAGI (reference sequence).

The chain combines TRBV10-3 with TRBJ2-1; TRBD2 matches at 11 bases. V lost 0 bases to trimming and J lost 7 bases; unmatched junction nucleotides: 2. Germline-derived CDR1 and CDR2 are ENHRY and SYGVKD. The CDR3 is made up of 15 amino acids. CDR3 protein: CAISESGTSGNEQFF. In DNA form, the CDR3 reads TGTGCCATCAGTGAGTCTGGGACTAGCGGAAATGAGCAGTTCTTC.

There are a few counts of this clone. The V gene is TRBV27, the J gene TRBJ2-3, with unresolved D. The CDR3 consists of 10 residues. Germline V gene data show CDR1 as MNHEY and CDR2 as SMNVEV (reference sequence). The germline V and J ends were trimmed by 8 bases and 7 bases, with 7 bases remaining between them. The CDR3 bases are TGTGCCAGCGGGCGCCATACGCAGTATTTT. Encoded protein: CASGRHTQYF.

The chain employs TRBV7-4 and TRBJ1-2, with 8 nucleotides matching TRBD1. The J segment lost 6 bases and the V segment lost 4 bases, leaving 10 bases of the junction unmatched. The germline V gene encodes CDR1 SGHVT and CDR2 SQSDAQ. The length of the CDR3 is 15 residues. The CDR3 loop is CASSSKKTGEDGYTF. The CDR3 region has the DNA TGTGCCAGCAGCTCCAAGAAGACAGGGGAGGATGGCTACACCTTC.

The chain is built from TRBV30 and TRBJ2-3; TRBD2 agrees at 7 bases. The CDR3 runs to 13 residues. Germline assignment: CDR1 GTSNPN and CDR2 SVGIG (reference sequence). J lost 6 bases, V lost 2 bases, and 5 bases had no gene match. CDR3 in amino acids: CAWSLVSGDTQYF. CDR3 DNA: TGTGCCTGGAGTCTGGTTAGCGGGGATACGCAGTATTTT.

This chain connects TRBV6-4 to TRBJ2-3; 14 bases map to TRBD2. The CDR3 runs 15 residues. Germline V lookup: CDR1 MRHNA, CDR2 SNTAGT. The J segment lost 4 bases and the V segment lost 6 bases, leaving 3 bases of the junction unmatched. In nucleotides, the CDR3 is TGTGCCAGCAGCGGGACTAGCGGGAGCCCAGATACGCAGTATTTT. Protein sequence: CASSGTSGSPDTQYF.

This clone was detected only once. This chain joins TRBV5-8 and TRBJ1-2, with TRBD1 as a possible D gene (6 bases). The germline V gene has CDR1 SGHTS and CDR2 YDEGEE. This CDR3 comprises 13 residues. Deletions cut 7 bases from V and 0 bases from J, with 10 bases between. Written as DNA, the CDR3 is TGTGCCAGCGTCTGGGACACTAACTATGGCTACACCTTC. As protein: CASVWDTNYGYTF. Complete variable domain (other parts from reference TRBV5-8 and TRBJ1-2): EAGVTQSPTHLIKTRGQQATLRCSPISGHTSVYWYQQALGLGLQFLLWYDEGEERNRGNFPPRFSGRQFPNYSSELNVNALELEDSALYLCASVWDTNYGYTFGSGTRLTVV.

Concerning this clone: This CDR3 is also generated by other DNA sequences in the sample. This rearrangement joins TRBV27 to TRBJ2-1; D might be TRBD2 (6 bases). The CDR3 sequence is 11 residues long. The germline V gene has CDR1 MNHEY and CDR2 SMNVEV (reference sequence). V was clipped by 3 bases and J by 12 bases, with 9 bases between them. CDR3 sequence (DNA): TGTGCCAGCAGTTTGGGAGGAGGGCAGTTCTTC. Translated, it gives CASSLGGGQFF.

This clone was seen more than once but under ten times. This chain joins TRBV11-2 and TRBJ2-2; the match to TRBD1 covers 8 bases. Germline CDR1 reads SGHAT; CDR2 reads FQNNGV. This CDR3 comprises 14 residues. The ends lost 5 bases at V and 7 bases at J; junction bases unmatched: 6. CDR3 loop: CASSAWTGFGELFF. CDR3 DNA: TGTGCCAGCAGCGCCTGGACAGGGTTCGGGGAGCTGTTTTTT.

The V gene is TRBV28, the J gene TRBJ2-2, with D possibly matching TRBD1 (6 bases). Germline CDR1 reads MDHEN; CDR2 reads SYDVKM. The CDR3 sequence is 18 residues long. Trimming shortened V by 6 bases and J by 6 bases, and 26 bases separated the two germline ends. The CDR3 here is CASSPPLDRHRTPGELFF. CDR3 bases: TGTGCCAGCAGCCCTCCTCTGGACAGACACCGAACCCCCGGGGAGCTGTTTTTT.

This clone was counted between two and nine times. The J gene is TRBJ2-1, the V gene TRBV9, with TRBD2 as a possible D gene (5 bases). The V end lost 4 bases, the J end lost 6 bases, and 17 bases lay between the germline ends. CDR3 length equals 15 residues. Germline loops: CDR1 SGDLS, CDR2 YYNGEE. The chain's CDR3 is CASSLTPAAFNEQFF. The DNA of the CDR3 is TGTGCCAGCAGCCTAACCCCAGCGGCTTTCAATGAGCAGTTCTTC.

The V gene is TRBV18, the J gene TRBJ2-1; TRBD1 matches at 11 bases. Looked up from germline, CDR1 is KGHSH and CDR2 is LQKENI. There are 16 residues in the CDR3. The J segment lost 9 bases and the V segment lost 0 bases, leaving 7 bases of the junction unmatched. CDR3 sequence (DNA): TGTGCCAGCTCACCACCGATAGGACAGGGGGCCGGTGAGCAGTTCTTC. It yields the protein CASSPPIGQGAGEQFF.

V and J are TRBV7-2 and TRBJ2-7; D is unclear. CDR3 size: 11 residues. The V gene's germline CDR1 is SGHTA and CDR2 FQGNSA. Trimming shortened V by 5 bases and J by 3 bases, and 5 bases separated the two germline ends. The CDR3: CASSENYEQYF. The DNA for the CDR3 is TGTGCCAGCAGCGAGAACTACGAGCAGTACTTC.

The chain links TRBV6-5 to TRBJ2-7; the match to TRBD2 covers 8 bases. The CDR3 contains 14 residues. Losses at the gene ends were 6 bases for V and 2 bases for J; bases not matched to a gene: 6. CDR1 and CDR2 from the germline V gene are MNHEY and SVGAGI. CDR3 sequence reads: CASSIAGPPYEQYF. The CDR3 DNA reads TGTGCCAGCAGCATAGCGGGGCCACCCTACGAGCAGTACTTC.

The chain joins TRBV7-6 to TRBJ2-7; a possible D gene is TRBD2 (6 bases). CDR1 is SGHVS, CDR2 FNYEAQ, per germline. CDR3 length equals 15 residues. Trimming removed 5 bases at V and 2 bases at J, with 16 bases between. The CDR3 loop reads CASSMTSSATYEQYF. CDR3 DNA: TGTGCCAGCAGCATGACTAGTTCCGCAACCTACGAGCAGTACTTC.

The rearrangement joins TRBV4-3 to TRBJ2-3; no reliable D call. The CDR3 is 13 amino acids. V was shortened by 2 bases and J by 6 bases, with 9 bases between the two germline ends. Germline CDR1 LGHNA, CDR2 YSLEER. The CDR3 loop is CASSQYLRDTQYF. The CDR3 DNA reads as TGCGCCAGCAGCCAATATCTACGGGATACGCAGTATTTT.

There are a few counts of this clone. J is TRBJ1-5 and V is TRBV5-1; TRBD1 matches at 8 bases. With 4 bases clipped from V and 5 bases from J, the junction kept 11 bases outside the gene matches. The CDR3 covers 16 residues. Germline V CDR1 and CDR2: SGHRS, YFSETQ. CDR3 nucleotides: TGCGCCAGCAGCCAAGGCGGGACAGGTAGGGATCAGCCCCAGCATTTT. As protein: CASSQGGTGRDQPQHF. The whole variable domain, filled in from reference TRBV5-1 and TRBJ1-5, reads KAGVTQTPRYLIKTRGQQVTLSCSPISGHRSVSWYQQTPGQGLQFLFEYFSETQRNKGNFPGRFSGRQFSNSRSEMNVSTLELGDSALYLCASSQGGTGRDQPQHFGDGTRLSIL.

The CDR3 protein is CASSIRWGSGSGNHNEQFF. In DNA, the CDR3 is TGTGCCAGTAGTATTCGGTGGGGCAGCGGGAGCGGGAACCACAATGAGCAGTTCTTC. The chain joins TRBV19 to TRBJ2-1; TRBD2 matches at 8 bases. V lost 3 bases and J lost 5; bases outside the gene matches: 18. Germline lookup yields CDR1 LNHDA and CDR2 SQIVND (reference sequence). This CDR3 is built from 19 residues. Filled out from reference TRBV19 and TRBJ2-1, the complete variable domain reads DGGITQSPKYLFRKEGQNVTLSCEQNLNHDAMYWYRQDPGQGLRLIYYSQIVNDFQKGDIAEGYSVSREKKESFPLTVTSAQKNPTAFYLCASSIRWGSGSGNHNEQFFGPGTRLTVL.

The chain is built from TRBV28 and TRBJ2-7; 8 bases align to TRBD1. V was pared by 6 bases and J by 4 bases, with 2 bases of the junction left unmatched. This CDR3 has 12 residues. Per germline, CDR1 MDHEN and CDR2 SYDVKM. Here the CDR3 DNA reads TGTGCCAGCAGGCAGGGGGCATACGAGCAGTACTTC. Translating gives CASRQGAYEQYF.